The source of this TCR beta chain is a study of blood T cells in healthy people across ages. This clonotype was observed a few times. It was with a sample-barcoded 5' primer and a J-beta primer mix that a second PCR of roughly 7 to 11 cycles was run. TCRdb called the 5' RACE reads again in MiXCR, with one record for every CDR3 protein. The profile covers 1.5 million to 2 million distinct CDR3 sequences, with roughly 43% appearing a single time and 23% taken by the ten largest. Trimming removed 7 bases at V and 0 bases at J, with 19 bases between. This CDR3 comprises 15 residues. Germline V gene data show CDR1 as SQVTM and CDR2 as ANQGSEA.

Source material: blood. The sequence came from a human donor in good health. J is TRBJ2-7 and V is TRBV29-1; D perhaps matches TRBD1 (6 bases). CDR3 in amino acids: CSAGLVGASSYEQYF. In nucleotides, the CDR3 is TGCAGCGCTGGCCTGGTGGGGGCCAGCTCCTACGAGCAGTACTTC.